Each of the 4 T cell receptor beta chains below was sequenced from the same sample in a study of a mutant IDH1 vaccine in newly diagnosed glioma. The sample's time point: week 47, end of study. Doses comprised 300 ug of mutant IDH1 20-mer peptide each, plus topical imiquimod. Clones were read by immunoSEQ multiplex PCR, and TCRdb kept only the in-frame ones, dropping some. This table holds some 32,000 clones, approximately 90% found once. Their antigens are not known. Sample: PBMCs, taken from a glioma patient whose treatment included an IDH1 peptide vaccine. All receptors come from a middle-aged man with glioma.

The chain employs TRBV21-1 and TRBJ2-6; the table calls TRBD1, which could not be checked here. TRBV21-1 is annotated as a pseudogene. The CDR3 has 17 residues. CDR3 amino acids: CASSKEGSVSGANVLTF. CDR3 coding DNA: TGTGCCAGCAGCAAAGAGGGGTCAGTCTCTGGGGCCAACGTCCTGACTTTC.

This rearrangement joins TRBV10-2 to TRBJ1-1; TRBD1 is a possible D gene (5 bases). CDR1 is WSHSY, CDR2 SAAADI, per germline. V gave up 5 bases and J gave up 0 bases, with 7 bases separating them. This CDR3 contains 13 residues. The CDR3 loop is CASSQGVNTEAFF. DNA for the CDR3: TGCGCCAGCAGTCAGGGCGTGAACACTGAAGCTTTCTTT.

The chain combines TRBV4-1 with TRBJ1-6; D is ambiguous. Trimming removed 0 bases at V and 4 bases at J, with 13 bases between. The CDR3 loop spans 17 amino acids. CDR1 MGHRA and CDR2 YSYEKL come from the germline V gene. The CDR3: CASSQESQAGYNSPLHF. DNA for the CDR3: TGCGCCAGCAGCCAAGAAAGTCAGGCGGGTTATAATTCACCCCTCCACTTT.

The rearrangement links TRBV2 to TRBJ2-1, with D perhaps matching TRBD1 (5 bases). Between the trimmed V and J ends, which lost 2 bases and 0 bases, there was a span of 11 bases. Per the germline V gene, CDR1 is SNHLY and CDR2 is FYNNEI. CDR3 size: 16 residues. CDR3 protein: CASSEFDSSSYNEQFF. DNA of the CDR3: TGTGCCAGCAGTGAATTTGACAGTAGCTCCTACAATGAGCAGTTCTTC.